This record looks at one T cell receptor beta chain sequence and its context. In this sample, this clonotype turned up many times. The clone's antigen remains unknown. The sample holds no much larger clone one base away, and base qualities are not on file. Reading the germline V gene (reference sequence) gives CDR1 SGHKS and CDR2 YYEKEE. The CDR3 covers 12 residues, taking in both the cysteine and the phenylalanine. The CDR3 DNA has 36 bases and is translated from base 1. V sheds 5 bases and J sheds 1 base, leaving 7 bases between their ends. This record comes from a study of T cells in Graves' hyperthyroidism and ophthalmopathy (dated by TCRdb to between 2017 and 2020). Notes on the research overall: Peripheral blood samples were taken at the time of initial diagnosis, prior to any treatment. A discovery cohort of about a hundred patients, approximately 45 with Graves' ophthalmopathy and 57 with stable Graves' hyperthyroidism, was used to find distinguishing TCR V-J signatures. For training and testing, the 110 or so patients in the discovery cohort were randomly divided in a 7:3 ratio. The paper reports TCR Vbeta CDR3 sequencing of 130 to 150 peripheral blood samples: 43 ophthalmopathy, roughly 80 hyperthyroidism and 17 progressor patients. Prospective prediction of ophthalmopathy was tested in an independent validation cohort consisting of fewer than 20 hyperthyroidism patients and some 15 patients who later progressed to ophthalmopathy. Once sampling was done, hyperthyroidism patients were given methimazole at a starting dose of 30 mg daily, whereas ophthalmopathy patients were given high-dose intravenous methylprednisolone. In roughly six Graves' hyperthyroidism patients, the study also compared T-cell repertoires from thyroid tissue with T-cell repertoires from blood.

In the ophthalmopathy patients, disease was moderately to severely active, with a Clinical Activity Score of 3 or more, a NOSPECS grade of 4 or more, and a duration of less than 3 months. Any patient with an uncontrolled infection, another autoimmune disease, pregnancy or lactation was excluded. Diagnoses were based on clinical symptoms, serum thyroxine and TRAb, thyroid ultrasound and orbital computed tomography. PBMCs were isolated from about 10 ml of fresh peripheral blood by Ficoll-Paque density gradient centrifugation. Trizol reagent was used to extract total RNA, and RNA quality was then checked on an Agilent 2100 Bioanalyzer. Findings and caveats that apply to the study as a whole: Ophthalmopathy was separated from stable hyperthyroidism by a 13 V-J signature model, with just over 85% sensitivity and about 81% specificity obtained in cross-validation and 80%/75% obtained in testing. Sample size was not statistically predetermined, and investigators were not blinded to group allocation. Most expanded thyroid clonotypes (frequency above 0.001) were also found in blood, which suggests that blood repertoires may mirror thyroid immune responses. In validation, progression to ophthalmopathy was predicted by the model with around 70% sensitivity and just over 72% specificity, a median of 6.5 months before onset.

TCR beta CDR3 regions were amplified from RNA transcripts. For the first round of RT-PCR on the TCR CDR3, the HTBI primer set was used together with the Qiagen OneStep RT-PCR kit. Libraries were constructed in a second round of multiplex PCR, after which size selection and purification were performed. The libraries were sequenced on an Illumina HiSeq2000 using paired-end 100 bp reads. As for the authors' bioinformatics: SOAPnuke was used to process the raw data, throwing out any read that contained adapters or uncalled bases, had a mean Phred below 15, or lacked an exact constant-primer or identifier match. High-quality paired reads were merged with COPE v1.2.5, and unique nucleotide sequences were defined as clonotypes. MiTCR v1.1 was used to align clonotypes to the IMGT TRBV, TRBD and TRBJ reference segments. The analysis included only V-J combinations with a frequency above 0.0001, which together covered 98% to 99.2% of the repertoires. A TCS score was defined as the ratio of F50 (clonal expansion) to E x V (chaos), with BLOSUM62-based TCRdist applied between CDR3 peptides within each V-J. Welch's t-statistics and random forest reduced several hundred V-J features to under 15, which were used in a naive Bayes classifier (R e1071). TCRdb reran the public reads through fastp at Q25 and MiXCR, keeping productive beta chains. A single entry per CDR3 protein holds the most common genes and DNA from its merged rows. The V and J calls were determined by TCRdb, not by the authors. The sample table lists more than 300,000 distinct CDR3 sequences, roughly 15% of them with a count of one. The ten most abundant clones make up 15% to 20% of the sample.

The receptor comes from a woman in her thirties with Graves' ophthalmopathy. This receptor chain uses TRBV5-5 and TRBJ2-7; the D gene is perhaps TRBD1, from 5 matching bases. The sample taken for sequencing was blood. The CDR3 region: CASRRQSYEQYF. At the DNA level, the sequence is TGTGCCAGCAGACGACAGTCCTACGAGCAGTACTTC.